A selection of T cell receptor beta chains follows, all from one sample in a study of CD8 T cells in ankylosing spondylitis. MiXCR, applied by TCRdb to the 5' RACE reads, yields one record per CDR3 protein. The sample consists of approximately 500,000 distinct CDR3 sequences, approximately 12% of them appearing once. What was sequenced was blood, either unsorted or a sorted T cell fraction (not recorded which). These receptors were obtained from a male donor with ankylosing spondylitis. Each CDR3 is given without its conserved first and last residue. Clone size is given for some rows only: seen once, a few or many times, or a class if the clone is expanded.

J gene: TRBJ2-3
CDR3 length: 13
clone size: few
V gene: TRBV4-2
CDR3 protein: ASRRSGADTDTQY

J gene: TRBJ2-1
CDR3 length: 13
clone size: few
V gene: TRBV20-1
CDR3 protein: SARDSGKSYNEQF

J gene: TRBJ2-3
CDR3 length: 12
clone size: NA
V gene: TRBV7-2
CDR3 protein: ASSPPLAGGTQY

J gene: TRBJ2-1
CDR3 length: 16
clone size: few
V gene: TRBV5-1
CDR3 protein: ASSPLGGSGVSYNEQF

J gene: TRBJ2-3
CDR3 length: 14
clone size: many
V gene: TRBV12-3/TRBV12-4
CDR3 protein: ASSLTGTSGTDTQY

J gene: TRBJ2-4
CDR3 length: 13
clone size: NA
V gene: TRBV15
CDR3 protein: ATSPRGPVGNIQY

J gene: TRBJ1-2
CDR3 length: 12
clone size: NA
V gene: TRBV20-1
CDR3 protein: SAREWGEDYGYT

J gene: TRBJ2-3
CDR3 length: 14
clone size: many
V gene: TRBV7-2
CDR3 protein: ASSPGVTPDADTQY

J gene: TRBJ2-7
CDR3 length: 14
clone size: few
V gene: TRBV7-2
CDR3 protein: ASRSGGTGGYYEQY

J gene: TRBJ2-4
CDR3 length: 13
clone size: NA
V gene: TRBV6-1
CDR3 protein: ASGSSGLAKNIQY

J gene: TRBJ2-3
CDR3 length: 14
clone size: NA
V gene: TRBV15
CDR3 protein: ATSTMGTSGTNTQY

J gene: TRBJ2-3
CDR3 length: 9
clone size: few
V gene: TRBV6-1
CDR3 protein: ASSYTGPPV

J gene: TRBJ2-1
CDR3 length: 13
clone size: NA
V gene: TRBV9
CDR3 protein: ASSVDRGTGHEPF

J gene: TRBJ1-2
CDR3 length: 11
clone size: NA
V gene: TRBV15
CDR3 protein: ATSSTTAYGYT

J gene: TRBJ1-6
CDR3 length: 13
clone size: NA
V gene: TRBV9
CDR3 protein: ASSVADRGSSPLH

J gene: TRBJ1-1
CDR3 length: 11
clone size: NA
V gene: TRBV12-3/TRBV12-4
CDR3 protein: ASTRQGGTEAF

J gene: TRBJ2-5
CDR3 length: 12
clone size: few
V gene: TRBV7-2
CDR3 protein: ASSLAVTEETQY

J gene: TRBJ2-3
CDR3 length: 13
clone size: NA
V gene: TRBV7-9
CDR3 protein: ASSFASGSTDTQY

J gene: TRBJ1-1
CDR3 length: 11
clone size: many
V gene: TRBV18
CDR3 protein: ASSPAVNTEAF

J gene: TRBJ1-1
CDR3 length: 12
clone size: NA
V gene: TRBV20-1
CDR3 protein: SAPDRRRNTEAF

J gene: TRBJ1-5
CDR3 length: 13
clone size: NA
V gene: TRBV11-2
CDR3 protein: ASSRDGHSNQPQH

J gene: TRBJ1-1
CDR3 length: 13
clone size: NA
V gene: TRBV4-2
CDR3 protein: ASSQVAGGGTEAF

J gene: TRBJ2-1
CDR3 length: 14
clone size: NA
V gene: TRBV7-9
CDR3 protein: ASSPGLAGDLDEQF

J gene: TRBJ1-1
CDR3 length: 12
clone size: many
V gene: TRBV12-3/TRBV12-4
CDR3 protein: ASRERGVNTEAF

J gene: TRBJ1-6
CDR3 length: 14
clone size: NA
V gene: TRBV20-1
CDR3 protein: SASETGADHNSPLH

J gene: TRBJ1-2
CDR3 length: 13
clone size: few
V gene: TRBV7-8
CDR3 protein: ASSPGGQGADGYT

J gene: TRBJ1-2
CDR3 length: 12
clone size: NA
V gene: TRBV7-9
CDR3 protein: ASTPSQYLYGYT

J gene: TRBJ1-1
CDR3 length: 12
clone size: NA
V gene: TRBV30
CDR3 protein: AWRYGGAGTEAF

J gene: TRBJ2-3
CDR3 length: 16
clone size: NA
V gene: TRBV4-2
CDR3 protein: ASSLLTRGTGSTDTQY

J gene: TRBJ2-7
CDR3 length: 12
clone size: few
V gene: TRBV20-1
CDR3 protein: SARDWGFSYEQY

J gene: TRBJ1-2
CDR3 length: 13
clone size: few
V gene: TRBV25-1
CDR3 protein: ASRGTGVANYGYT

J gene: TRBJ2-1
CDR3 length: 11
clone size: NA
V gene: TRBV4-2
CDR3 protein: ASSQVDYNEQF

J gene: TRBJ1-1
CDR3 length: 10
clone size: few
V gene: TRBV11-3
CDR3 protein: ASSLGYTWAF

J gene: TRBJ2-7
CDR3 length: 14
clone size: once
V gene: TRBV5-1
CDR3 protein: ASSPRGVPSSYEQY

J gene: TRBJ2-2
CDR3 length: 13
clone size: few
V gene: TRBV11-3
CDR3 protein: ASSSRLVTTGELF

J gene: TRBJ1-5
CDR3 length: 11
clone size: NA
V gene: TRBV11-2
CDR3 protein: ASSLDSGKPQH

J gene: TRBJ1-1
CDR3 length: 13
clone size: few
V gene: TRBV7-8
CDR3 protein: ASSPGAAMNTEAF

J gene: TRBJ2-3
CDR3 length: 16
clone size: few
V gene: TRBV3-1
CDR3 protein: ASSQDPSGLAGVDTQY

J gene: TRBJ2-2
CDR3 length: 12
clone size: NA
V gene: TRBV29-1
CDR3 protein: SVVWDQNTGELF

J gene: TRBJ2-1
CDR3 length: 13
clone size: few
V gene: TRBV18
CDR3 protein: ASSPPTRDGNEQF

J gene: TRBJ2-7
CDR3 length: 14
clone size: NA
V gene: TRBV7-2
CDR3 protein: ASSLVGADSFYEQY

J gene: TRBJ2-5
CDR3 length: 10
clone size: few
V gene: TRBV29-1
CDR3 protein: SVGQGGETQY

J gene: TRBJ1-5
CDR3 length: 13
clone size: few
V gene: TRBV7-8
CDR3 protein: ASSPSIGTNQPQH

J gene: TRBJ1-5
CDR3 length: 10
clone size: NA
V gene: TRBV6-2/TRBV6-3
CDR3 protein: ASSTNSKPQH

J gene: TRBJ2-1
CDR3 length: 12
clone size: NA
V gene: TRBV9
CDR3 protein: ASSATGTGDEQF

J gene: TRBJ2-5
CDR3 length: 12
clone size: NA
V gene: TRBV12-3/TRBV12-4
CDR3 protein: ASSLDEFGGDQY

J gene: TRBJ2-1
CDR3 length: 13
clone size: NA
V gene: TRBV14
CDR3 protein: ASSRGTGSYNEQF

J gene: TRBJ2-3
CDR3 length: 13
clone size: NA
V gene: TRBV5-1
CDR3 protein: ASSLARGGPDTQY

J gene: TRBJ2-3
CDR3 length: 13
clone size: many
V gene: TRBV20-1
CDR3 protein: SALRSGAGTDTQY

J gene: TRBJ1-2
CDR3 length: 12
clone size: NA
V gene: TRBV6-2/TRBV6-3
CDR3 protein: ASSISGGQRGYT

J gene: TRBJ2-1
CDR3 length: 12
clone size: NA
V gene: TRBV6-1
CDR3 protein: ASSEFGTDNEQF

J gene: TRBJ1-1
CDR3 length: 12
clone size: NA
V gene: TRBV3-1
CDR3 protein: ASSQPGLDTEAF

J gene: TRBJ2-2
CDR3 length: 11
clone size: many
V gene: TRBV29-1
CDR3 protein: SVDRANTGELF

J gene: TRBJ2-2
CDR3 length: 13
clone size: NA
V gene: TRBV7-9
CDR3 protein: ASSNRVADTGELF

J gene: TRBJ1-5
CDR3 length: 11
clone size: few
V gene: TRBV20-1
CDR3 protein: SASPGGNQPQH